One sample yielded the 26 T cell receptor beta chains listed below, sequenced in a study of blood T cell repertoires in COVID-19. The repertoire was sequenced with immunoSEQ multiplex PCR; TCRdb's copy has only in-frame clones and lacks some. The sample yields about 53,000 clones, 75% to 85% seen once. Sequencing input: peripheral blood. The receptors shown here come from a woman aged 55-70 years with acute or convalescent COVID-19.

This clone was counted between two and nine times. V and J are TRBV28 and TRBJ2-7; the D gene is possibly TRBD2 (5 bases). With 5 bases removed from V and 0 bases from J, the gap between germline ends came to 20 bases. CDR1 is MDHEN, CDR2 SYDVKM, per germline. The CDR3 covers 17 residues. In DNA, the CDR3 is TGTGCCAGCAGTCCGTCCTGGCTAGCCAGGAGCTCCTACGAGCAGTACTTC. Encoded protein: CASSPSWLARSSYEQYF.

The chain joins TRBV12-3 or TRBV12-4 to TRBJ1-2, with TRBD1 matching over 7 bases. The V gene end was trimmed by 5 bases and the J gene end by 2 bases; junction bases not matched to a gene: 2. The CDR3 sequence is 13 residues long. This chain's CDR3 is CASSLTGNYGYTF. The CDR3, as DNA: TGTGCCAGCAGTCTGACAGGGAACTATGGCTACACCTTC.

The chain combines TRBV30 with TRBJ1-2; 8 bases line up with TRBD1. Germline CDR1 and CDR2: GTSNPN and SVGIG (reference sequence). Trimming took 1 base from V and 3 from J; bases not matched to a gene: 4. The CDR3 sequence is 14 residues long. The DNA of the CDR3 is TGTGCCTGGAGTGGACAGGGGATATACTATGGCTACACCTTC. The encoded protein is CAWSGQGIYYGYTF.

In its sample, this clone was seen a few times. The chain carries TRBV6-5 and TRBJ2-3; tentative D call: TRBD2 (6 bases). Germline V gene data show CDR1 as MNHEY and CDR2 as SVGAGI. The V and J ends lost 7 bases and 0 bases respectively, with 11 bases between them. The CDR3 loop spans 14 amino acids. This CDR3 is CASKLDYSTDTQYF. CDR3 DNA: TGTGCCAGCAAACTGGACTATAGCACAGATACGCAGTATTTT.

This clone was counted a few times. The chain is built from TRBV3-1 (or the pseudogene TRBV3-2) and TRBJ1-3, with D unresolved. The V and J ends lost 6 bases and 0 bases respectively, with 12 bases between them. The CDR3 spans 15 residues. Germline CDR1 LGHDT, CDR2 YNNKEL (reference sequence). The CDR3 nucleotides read TGTGCCAGCAGTCATGGAGGCCTCTCTGGAAACACCATATATTTT. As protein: CASSHGGLSGNTIYF.

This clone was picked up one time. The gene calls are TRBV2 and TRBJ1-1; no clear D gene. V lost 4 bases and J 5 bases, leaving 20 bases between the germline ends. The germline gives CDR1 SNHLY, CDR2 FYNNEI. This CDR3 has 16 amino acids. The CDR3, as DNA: TGTGCCAGCAGTGCAGATCCGGTGGGAGGGATAACTGAAGCTTTCTTT. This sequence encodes CASSADPVGGITEAFF.

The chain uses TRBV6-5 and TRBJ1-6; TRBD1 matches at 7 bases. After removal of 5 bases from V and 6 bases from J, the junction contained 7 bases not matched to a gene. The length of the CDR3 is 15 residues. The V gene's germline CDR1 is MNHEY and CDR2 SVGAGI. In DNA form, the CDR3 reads TGTGCCAGCAGTCCCCGGGACAGATCTAATTCACCCCTCCACTTT. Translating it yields CASSPRDRSNSPLHF.

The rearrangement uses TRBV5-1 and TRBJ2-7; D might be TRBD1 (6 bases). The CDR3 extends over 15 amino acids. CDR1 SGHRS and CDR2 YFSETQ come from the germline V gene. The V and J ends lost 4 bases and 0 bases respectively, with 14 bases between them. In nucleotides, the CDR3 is TGCGCCAGCAGCGATGAGACAGGCTTCTCCTACGAGCAGTACTTC. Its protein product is CASSDETGFSYEQYF.

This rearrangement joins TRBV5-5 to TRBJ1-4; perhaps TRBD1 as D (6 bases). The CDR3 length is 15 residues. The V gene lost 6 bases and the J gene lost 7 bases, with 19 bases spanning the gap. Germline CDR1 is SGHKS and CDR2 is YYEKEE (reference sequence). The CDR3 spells CASTYTGGAIEKLFF. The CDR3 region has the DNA TGTGCCAGCACCTATACGGGGGGCGCGATTGAAAAACTGTTTTTT.

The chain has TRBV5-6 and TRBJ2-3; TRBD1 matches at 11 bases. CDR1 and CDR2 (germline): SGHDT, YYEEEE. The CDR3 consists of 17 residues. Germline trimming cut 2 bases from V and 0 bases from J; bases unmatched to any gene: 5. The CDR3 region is CASSFPGQGGSTDTQYF. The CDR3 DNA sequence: TGTGCCAGCAGCTTCCCGGGACAGGGGGGTAGCACAGATACGCAGTATTTT.

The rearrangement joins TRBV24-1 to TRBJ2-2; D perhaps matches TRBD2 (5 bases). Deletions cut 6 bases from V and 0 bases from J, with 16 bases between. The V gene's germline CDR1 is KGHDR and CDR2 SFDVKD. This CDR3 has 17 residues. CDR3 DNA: TGTGCCACCAGTCAAAGCGGTTACAGACCGAACACCGGGGAGCTGTTTTTT. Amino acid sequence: CATSQSGYRPNTGELFF.

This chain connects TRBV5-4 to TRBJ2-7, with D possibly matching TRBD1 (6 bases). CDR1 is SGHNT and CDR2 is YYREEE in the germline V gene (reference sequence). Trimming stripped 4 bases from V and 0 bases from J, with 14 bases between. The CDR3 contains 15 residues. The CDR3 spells CASSPGQPLSYEQYF. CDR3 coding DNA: TGTGCCAGCAGCCCCGGACAGCCACTCTCCTACGAGCAGTACTTC.

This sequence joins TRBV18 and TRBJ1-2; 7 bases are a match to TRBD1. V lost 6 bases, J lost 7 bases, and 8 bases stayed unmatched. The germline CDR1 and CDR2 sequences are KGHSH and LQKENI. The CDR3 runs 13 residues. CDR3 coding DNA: TGTGCCAGCTCCCCAACCGGGACAGCTGGCTACACCTTC. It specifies CASSPTGTAGYTF. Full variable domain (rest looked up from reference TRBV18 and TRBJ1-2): NAGVMQNPRHLVRRRGQEARLRCSPMKGHSHVYWYRQLPEEGLKFMVYLQKENIIDESGMPKERFSAEFPKEGPSILRIQQVVRGDSAAYFCASSPTGTAGYTFGSGTRLTVV.

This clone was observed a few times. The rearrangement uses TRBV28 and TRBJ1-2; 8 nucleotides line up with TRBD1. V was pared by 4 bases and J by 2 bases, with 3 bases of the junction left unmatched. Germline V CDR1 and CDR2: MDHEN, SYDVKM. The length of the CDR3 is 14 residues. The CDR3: CASSSHRGNYGYTF. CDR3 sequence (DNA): TGTGCCAGCAGTTCGCACAGGGGGAACTATGGCTACACCTTC.

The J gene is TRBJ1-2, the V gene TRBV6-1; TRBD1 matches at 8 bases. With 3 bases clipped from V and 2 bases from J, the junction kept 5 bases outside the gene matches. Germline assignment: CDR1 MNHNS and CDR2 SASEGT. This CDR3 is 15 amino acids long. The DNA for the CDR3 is TGTGCCAGCAGTGAGCGACAGGGGTGGAACTATGGCTACACCTTC. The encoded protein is CASSERQGWNYGYTF.

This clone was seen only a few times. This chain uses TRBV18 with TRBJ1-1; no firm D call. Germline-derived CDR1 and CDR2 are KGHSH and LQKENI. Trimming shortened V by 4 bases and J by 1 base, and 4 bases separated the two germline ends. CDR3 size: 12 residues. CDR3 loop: CASSLWNTEAFF. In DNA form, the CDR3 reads TGTGCCAGCTCACTCTGGAACACTGAAGCTTTCTTT.

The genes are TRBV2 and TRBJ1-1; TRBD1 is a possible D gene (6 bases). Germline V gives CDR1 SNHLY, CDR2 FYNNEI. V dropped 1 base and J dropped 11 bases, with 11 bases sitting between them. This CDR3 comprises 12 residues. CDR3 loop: CASSEGRGTAFF. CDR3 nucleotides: TGTGCCAGCAGTGAAGGAAGGGGGACGGCTTTCTTT.

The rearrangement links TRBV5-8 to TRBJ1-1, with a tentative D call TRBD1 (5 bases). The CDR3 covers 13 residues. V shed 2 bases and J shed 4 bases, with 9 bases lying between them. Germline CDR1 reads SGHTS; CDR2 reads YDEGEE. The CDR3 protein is CASSLGTLTEAFF. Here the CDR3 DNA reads TGTGCCAGCAGCTTAGGGACTCTCACTGAAGCTTTCTTT.

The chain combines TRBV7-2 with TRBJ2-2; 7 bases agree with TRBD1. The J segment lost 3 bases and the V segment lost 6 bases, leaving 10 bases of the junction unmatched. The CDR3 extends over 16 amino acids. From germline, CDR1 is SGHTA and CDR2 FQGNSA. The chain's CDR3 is CASSPQKGAYTGELFF. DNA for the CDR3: TGTGCCAGCAGTCCACAGAAGGGGGCGTACACCGGGGAGCTGTTTTTT. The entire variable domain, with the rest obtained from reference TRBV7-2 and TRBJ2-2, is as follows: GAGVSQSPSNKVTEKGKDVELRCDPISGHTALYWYRQSLGQGLEFLIYFQGNSAPDKSGLPSDRFSAERTGGSVSTLTIQRTQQEDSAVYLCASSPQKGAYTGELFFGEGSRLTVL.

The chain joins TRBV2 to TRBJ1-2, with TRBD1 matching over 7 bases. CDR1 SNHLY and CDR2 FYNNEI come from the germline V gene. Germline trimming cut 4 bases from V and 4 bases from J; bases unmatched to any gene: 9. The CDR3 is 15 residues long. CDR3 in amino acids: CASSVQGDGRYGYTF. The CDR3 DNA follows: TGTGCCAGCAGTGTTCAGGGGGACGGGCGCTATGGCTACACCTTC.

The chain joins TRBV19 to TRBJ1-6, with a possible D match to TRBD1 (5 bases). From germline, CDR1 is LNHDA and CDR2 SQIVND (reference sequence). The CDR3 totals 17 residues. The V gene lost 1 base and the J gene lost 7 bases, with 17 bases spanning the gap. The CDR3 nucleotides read TGTGCCAGTAGTATAGTTTCTCGTCAGGGCCGGAATTCACCCCTCCACTTT. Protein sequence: CASSIVSRQGRNSPLHF.

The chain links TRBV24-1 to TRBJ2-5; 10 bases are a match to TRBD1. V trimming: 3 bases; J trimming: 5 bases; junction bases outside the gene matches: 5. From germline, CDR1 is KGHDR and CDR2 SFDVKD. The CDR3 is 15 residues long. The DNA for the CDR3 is TGTGCCACCAGTGATCCGGGACAGGGGTTTGAGACCCAGTACTTC. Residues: CATSDPGQGFETQYF.

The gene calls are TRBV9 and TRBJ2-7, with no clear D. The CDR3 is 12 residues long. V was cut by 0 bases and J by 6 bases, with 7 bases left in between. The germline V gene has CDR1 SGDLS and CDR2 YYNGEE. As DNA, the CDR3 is TGTGCCAGCAGCGTAGACGGGTCCGAGCAGTACTTC. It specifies CASSVDGSEQYF.

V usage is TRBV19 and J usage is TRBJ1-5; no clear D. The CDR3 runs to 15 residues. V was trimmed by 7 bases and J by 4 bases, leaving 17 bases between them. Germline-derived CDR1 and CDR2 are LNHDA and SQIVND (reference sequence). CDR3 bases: TGTGCCAGTACCGTTATGGTAATAGCAAATCAGCCCCAGCATTTT. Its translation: CASTVMVIANQPQHF.

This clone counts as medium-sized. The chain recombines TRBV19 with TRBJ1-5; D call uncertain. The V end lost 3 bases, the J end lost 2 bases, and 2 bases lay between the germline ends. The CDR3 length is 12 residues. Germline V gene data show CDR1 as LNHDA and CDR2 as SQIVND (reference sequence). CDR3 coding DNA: TGTGCCAGTAGTATCGGCAATCAGCCCCAGCATTTT. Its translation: CASSIGNQPQHF. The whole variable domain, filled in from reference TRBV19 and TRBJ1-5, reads DGGITQSPKYLFRKEGQNVTLSCEQNLNHDAMYWYRQDPGQGLRLIYYSQIVNDFQKGDIAEGYSVSREKKESFPLTVTSAQKNPTAFYLCASSIGNQPQHFGDGTRLSIL.

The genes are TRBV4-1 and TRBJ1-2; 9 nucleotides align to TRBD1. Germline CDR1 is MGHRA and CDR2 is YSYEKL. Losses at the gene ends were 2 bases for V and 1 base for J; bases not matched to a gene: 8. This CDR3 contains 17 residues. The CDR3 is CASSQLLMTGGNYGYTF. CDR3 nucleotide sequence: TGCGCCAGCAGCCAATTACTAATGACAGGGGGTAACTATGGCTACACCTTC.